Detailed here is one T cell receptor (beta chain). No antigen is known for it. Germline V gene sequence: CDR1 KGHSH, CDR2 LQKENI. V was clipped by 6 bases and J by 5 bases, with 14 bases between them. The CDR3 has 14 amino acids. These data are taken from a study of OX40 agonist ivuxolimab in advanced cancers. Study context: Ivuxolimab is an agonistic anti-OX40 (CD134) antibody, and patients were treated with it. General study points: Some nonresponders additionally presented with little normalized T-cell clonal expansion. On average, CD8+ T cells had more expanded clones than CD4+.

TCRdb's table, derived via immunoSEQ multiplex PCR, lists solely in-frame clones and lacks some. The sample comprises tens of thousands of clones, about 86% of which are singletons, and 0.85% to 0.95% rests with the top ten. The rearrangement links TRBV18 to TRBJ2-1; a possible D gene is TRBD2 (6 bases). This receptor was obtained from an adult with an advanced solid tumor such as melanoma, head and neck, liver or kidney cancer. The material was CD4+ or CD8+ T cells sorted from blood, obtained in a trial of the OX40 agonist ivuxolimab. The CDR3 spells CASSRDISHNEQFF. The CDR3 DNA sequence: TGTGCCAGCTCGCGGGATATTAGCCACAATGAGCAGTTCTTC.